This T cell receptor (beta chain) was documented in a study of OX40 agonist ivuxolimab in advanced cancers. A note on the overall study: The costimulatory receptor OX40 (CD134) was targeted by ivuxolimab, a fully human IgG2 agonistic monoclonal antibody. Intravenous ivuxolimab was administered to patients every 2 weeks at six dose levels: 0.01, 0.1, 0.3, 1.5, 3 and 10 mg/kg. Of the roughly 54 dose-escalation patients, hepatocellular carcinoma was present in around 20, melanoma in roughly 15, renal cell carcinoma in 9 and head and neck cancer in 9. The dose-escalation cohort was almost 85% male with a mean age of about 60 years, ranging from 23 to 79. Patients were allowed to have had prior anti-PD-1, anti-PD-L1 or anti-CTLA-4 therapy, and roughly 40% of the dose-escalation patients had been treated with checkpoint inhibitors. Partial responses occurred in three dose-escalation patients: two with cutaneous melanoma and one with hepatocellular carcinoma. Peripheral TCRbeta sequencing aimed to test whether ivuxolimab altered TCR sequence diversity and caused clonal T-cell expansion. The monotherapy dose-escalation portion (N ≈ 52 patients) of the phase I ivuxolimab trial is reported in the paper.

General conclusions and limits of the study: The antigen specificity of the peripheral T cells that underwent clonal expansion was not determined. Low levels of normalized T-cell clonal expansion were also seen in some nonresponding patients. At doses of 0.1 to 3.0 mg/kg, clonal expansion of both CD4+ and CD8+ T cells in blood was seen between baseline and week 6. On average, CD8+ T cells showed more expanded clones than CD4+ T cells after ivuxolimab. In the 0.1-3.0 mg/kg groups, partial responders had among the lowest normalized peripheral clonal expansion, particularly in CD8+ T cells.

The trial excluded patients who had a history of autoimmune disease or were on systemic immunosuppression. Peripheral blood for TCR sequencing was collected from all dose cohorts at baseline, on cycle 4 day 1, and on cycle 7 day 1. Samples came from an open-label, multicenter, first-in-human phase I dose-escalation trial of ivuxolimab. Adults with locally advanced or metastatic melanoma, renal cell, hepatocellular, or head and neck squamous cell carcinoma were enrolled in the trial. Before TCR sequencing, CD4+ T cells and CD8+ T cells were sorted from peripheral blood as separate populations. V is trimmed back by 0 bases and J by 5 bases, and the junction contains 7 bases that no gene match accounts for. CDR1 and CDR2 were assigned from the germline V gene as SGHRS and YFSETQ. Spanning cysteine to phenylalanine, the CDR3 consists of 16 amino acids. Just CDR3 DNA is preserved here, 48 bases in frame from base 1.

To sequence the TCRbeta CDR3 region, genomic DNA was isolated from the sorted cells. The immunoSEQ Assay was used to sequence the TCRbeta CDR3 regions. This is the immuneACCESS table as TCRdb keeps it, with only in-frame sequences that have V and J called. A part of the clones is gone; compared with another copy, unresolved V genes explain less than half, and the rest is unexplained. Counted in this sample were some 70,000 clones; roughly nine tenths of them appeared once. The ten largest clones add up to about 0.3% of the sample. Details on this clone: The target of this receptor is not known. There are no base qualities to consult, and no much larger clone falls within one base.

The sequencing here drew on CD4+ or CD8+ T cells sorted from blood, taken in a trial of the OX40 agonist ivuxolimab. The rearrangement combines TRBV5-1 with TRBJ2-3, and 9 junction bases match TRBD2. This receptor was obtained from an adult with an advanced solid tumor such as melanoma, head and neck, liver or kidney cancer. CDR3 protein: CASSLEVSGSGDTQYF. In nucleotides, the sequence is TGCGCCAGCAGCTTGGAGGTTAGCGGGAGTGGAGATACGCAGTATTTT.